This TCR beta chain was captured in a study (dated by TCRdb to about 2016). Counted from cysteine to phenylalanine, this CDR3 has 17 amino acids. Only the CDR3 portion is preserved as DNA: 51 bases, with reading frame beginning at the first base. Unmatched junction bases come to 7, with V trimmed by 3 bases and J by 0 bases. The protocol used for the library was RT-PCR. Instrument used: Illumina MiSeq. The raw public data were reprocessed by TCRdb itself: fastp quality trimming at Q25, MiXCR clonotype calling, in-frame beta chains only. Every entry covers one CDR3 protein and lists the most common genes and DNA from its rows. This sample has hundreds of thousands of distinct CDR3 sequences in its table, and 12% to 15% of those were observed once. The ten largest clonotypes hold 3.6% of the sample. This clonotype was seen a few times. It has no known antigen specificity. Nothing much larger sits one base from this clone, and base qualities are not available.

This sequence originates from a female donor in good health, serving as a healthy control. Sample: memory CD4+ T cells from blood. The V and J segments used are TRBV12-3 or TRBV12-4 and TRBJ1-3; 8 middle bases align to TRBD1. The CDR3 protein: CASSFSNQGASGNTIYF. The DNA sequence is given as TGTGCCAGCAGTTTCAGTAATCAGGGGGCCTCTGGAAACACCATATATTTT.